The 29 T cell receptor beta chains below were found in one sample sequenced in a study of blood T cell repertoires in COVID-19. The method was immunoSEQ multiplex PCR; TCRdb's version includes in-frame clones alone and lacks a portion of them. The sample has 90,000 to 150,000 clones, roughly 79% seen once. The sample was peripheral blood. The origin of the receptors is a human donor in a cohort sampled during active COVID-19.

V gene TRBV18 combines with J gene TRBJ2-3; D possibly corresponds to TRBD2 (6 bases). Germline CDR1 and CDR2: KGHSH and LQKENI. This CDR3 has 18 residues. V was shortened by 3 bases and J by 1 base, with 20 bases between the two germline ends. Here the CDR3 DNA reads TGTGCCAGCTCACCTCGGCTTGCGGGGCGGGGCGGCACAGATACGCAGTATTTT. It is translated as CASSPRLAGRGGTDTQYF.

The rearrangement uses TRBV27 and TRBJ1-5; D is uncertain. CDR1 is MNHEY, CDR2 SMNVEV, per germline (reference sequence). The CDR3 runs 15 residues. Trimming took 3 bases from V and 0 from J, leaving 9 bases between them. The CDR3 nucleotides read TGTGCCAGCAGTTTTGAGGGATATAGCAATCAGCCCCAGCATTTT. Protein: CASSFEGYSNQPQHF.

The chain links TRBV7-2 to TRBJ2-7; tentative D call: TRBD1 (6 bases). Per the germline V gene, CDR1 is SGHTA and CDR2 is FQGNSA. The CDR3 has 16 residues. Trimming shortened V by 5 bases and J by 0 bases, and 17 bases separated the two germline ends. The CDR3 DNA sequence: TGTGCCAGCAGCCTCGGTCCAGGGGCGGACTCCTACGAGCAGTACTTC. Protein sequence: CASSLGPGADSYEQYF.

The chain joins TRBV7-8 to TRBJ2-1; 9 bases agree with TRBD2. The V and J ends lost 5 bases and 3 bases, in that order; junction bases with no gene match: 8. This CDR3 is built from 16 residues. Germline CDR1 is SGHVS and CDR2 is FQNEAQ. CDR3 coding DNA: TGTGCCAGCAGCCAGTTGGGCGGGGGGGGCTACAATGAGCAGTTCTTC. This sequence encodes CASSQLGGGGYNEQFF.

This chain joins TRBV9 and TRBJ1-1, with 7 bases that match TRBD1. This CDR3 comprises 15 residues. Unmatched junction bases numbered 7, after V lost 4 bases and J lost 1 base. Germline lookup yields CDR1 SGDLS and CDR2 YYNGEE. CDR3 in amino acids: CASSPTGQRNTEAFF. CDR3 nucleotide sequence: TGTGCCAGCAGCCCAACGGGACAGAGGAACACTGAAGCTTTCTTT. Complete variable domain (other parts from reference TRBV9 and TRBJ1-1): DSGVTQTPKHLITATGQRVTLRCSPRSGDLSVYWYQQSLDQGLQFLIQYYNGEERAKGNILERFSAQQFPDLHSELNLSSLELGDSALYFCASSPTGQRNTEAFFGQGTRLTVV.

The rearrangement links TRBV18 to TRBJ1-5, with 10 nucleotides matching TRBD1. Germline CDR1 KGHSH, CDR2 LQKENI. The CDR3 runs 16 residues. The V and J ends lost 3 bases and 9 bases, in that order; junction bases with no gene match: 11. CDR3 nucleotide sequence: TGTGCCAGCTCACCGTCCGGGACAGGGGTATTACTGCCCCAGCATTTT. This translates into CASSPSGTGVLLPQHF. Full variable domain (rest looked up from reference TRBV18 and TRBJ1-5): NAGVMQNPRHLVRRRGQEARLRCSPMKGHSHVYWYRQLPEEGLKFMVYLQKENIIDESGMPKERFSAEFPKEGPSILRIQQVVRGDSAAYFCASSPSGTGVLLPQHFGDGTRLSIL.

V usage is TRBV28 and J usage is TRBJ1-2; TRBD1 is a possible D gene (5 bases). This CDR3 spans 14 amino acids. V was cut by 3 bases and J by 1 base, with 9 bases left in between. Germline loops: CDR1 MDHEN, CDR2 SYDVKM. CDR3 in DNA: TGTGCCAGCAGTTTGCGCGGGGGTAACTATGGCTACACCTTC. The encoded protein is CASSLRGGNYGYTF.

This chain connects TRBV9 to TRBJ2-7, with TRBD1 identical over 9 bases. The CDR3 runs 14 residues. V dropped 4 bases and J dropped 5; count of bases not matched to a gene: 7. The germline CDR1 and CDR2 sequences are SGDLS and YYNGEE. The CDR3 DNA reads TGTGCCAGCAGCCCCGGGACAGGGAGCAACGAGCAGTACTTC. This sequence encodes CASSPGTGSNEQYF.

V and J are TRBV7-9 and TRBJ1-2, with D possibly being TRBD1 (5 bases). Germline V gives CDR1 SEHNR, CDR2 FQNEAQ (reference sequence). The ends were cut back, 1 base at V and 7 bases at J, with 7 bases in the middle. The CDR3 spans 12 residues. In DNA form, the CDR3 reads TGTGCCAGCAGCTTAGATGGGGCTGGCTACACCTTC. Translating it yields CASSLDGAGYTF.

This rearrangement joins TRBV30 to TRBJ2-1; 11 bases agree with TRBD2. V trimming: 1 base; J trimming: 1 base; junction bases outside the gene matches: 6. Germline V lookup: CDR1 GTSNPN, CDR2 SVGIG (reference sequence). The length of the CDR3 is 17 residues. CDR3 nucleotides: TGTGCCTGGAGTGGGCCGGGACTAGCGGCATCCTACAATGAGCAGTTCTTC. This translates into CAWSGPGLAASYNEQFF.

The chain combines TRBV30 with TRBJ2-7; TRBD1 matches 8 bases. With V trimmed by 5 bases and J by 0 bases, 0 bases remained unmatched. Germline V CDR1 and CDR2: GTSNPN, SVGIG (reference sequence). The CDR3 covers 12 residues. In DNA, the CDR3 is TGTGCCTGGCAGGGGGCCTCCTACGAGCAGTACTTC. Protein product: CAWQGASYEQYF.

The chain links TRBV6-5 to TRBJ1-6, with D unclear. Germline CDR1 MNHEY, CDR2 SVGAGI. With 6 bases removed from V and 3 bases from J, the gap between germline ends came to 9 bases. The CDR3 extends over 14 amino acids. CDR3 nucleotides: TGTGCCAGCAGGGAGAGTAGCTATAATTCACCCCTCCACTTT. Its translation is CASRESSYNSPLHF.

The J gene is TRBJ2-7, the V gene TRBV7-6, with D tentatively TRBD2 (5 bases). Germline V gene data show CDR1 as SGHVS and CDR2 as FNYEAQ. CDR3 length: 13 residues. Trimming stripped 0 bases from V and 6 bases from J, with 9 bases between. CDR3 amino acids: CASSLARVSEQYF. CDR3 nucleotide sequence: TGTGCCAGCAGCTTAGCGCGGGTGTCCGAGCAGTACTTC. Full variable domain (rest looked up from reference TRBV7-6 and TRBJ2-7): GAGVSQSPRYKVTKRGQDVALRCDPISGHVSLYWYRQALGQGPEFLTYFNYEAQQDKSGLPNDRFSAERPEGSISTLTIQRTEQRDSAMYRCASSLARVSEQYFGPGTRLTVT.

The CDR3 DNA sequence: TGTGCCTGGAGGAGGTGGGAAAAACTGTTTTTT. It specifies CAWRRWEKLFF. This chain connects TRBV30 to TRBJ1-4, with D hard to call. Deletions cut 3 bases from V and 8 bases from J, with 7 bases between. Looked up from germline, CDR1 is GTSNPN and CDR2 is SVGIG (reference sequence). The CDR3 has 11 residues.

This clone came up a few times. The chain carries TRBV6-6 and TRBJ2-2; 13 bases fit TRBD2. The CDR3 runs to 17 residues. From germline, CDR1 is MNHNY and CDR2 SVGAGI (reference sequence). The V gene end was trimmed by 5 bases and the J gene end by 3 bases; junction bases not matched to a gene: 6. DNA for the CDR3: TGTGCCAGCAGTCGACGGGGACTAGCGGGGTACACCGGGGAGCTGTTTTTT. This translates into CASSRRGLAGYTGELFF.

The CDR3 DNA is TGTGCCAGCAGTACAGGGATAACTGAAGCTTTCTTT. This sequence encodes CASSTGITEAFF. The V and J genes are TRBV7-9 and TRBJ1-1; D perhaps matches TRBD1 (6 bases). V was clipped by 6 bases and J by 5 bases, with 10 bases between them. The CDR3 length is 12 residues. Germline CDR1 SEHNR, CDR2 FQNEAQ (reference sequence).

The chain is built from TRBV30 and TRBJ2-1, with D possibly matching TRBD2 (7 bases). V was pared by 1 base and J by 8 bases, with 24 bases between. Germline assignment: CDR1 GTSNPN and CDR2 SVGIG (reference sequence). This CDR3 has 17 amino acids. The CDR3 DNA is TGTGCCTGGAGTGGAGGGGGGGGCGGGAACCATTACGATGAGCAGTTCTTC. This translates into CAWSGGGGGNHYDEQFF. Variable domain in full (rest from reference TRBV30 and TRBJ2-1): SQTIHQWPATLVQPVGSPLSLECTVEGTSNPNLYWYRQAAGRGLQLLFYSVGIGQISSEVPQNLSASRPQDRQFILSSKKLLLSDSGFYLCAWSGGGGGNHYDEQFFGPGTRLTVL.

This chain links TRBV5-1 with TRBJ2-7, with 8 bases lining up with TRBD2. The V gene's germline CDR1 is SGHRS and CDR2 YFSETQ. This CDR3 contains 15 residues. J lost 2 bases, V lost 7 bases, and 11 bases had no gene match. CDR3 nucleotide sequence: TGCGCCAGCTCCCCCCCCGGGGGGGATCCCTACGAGCAGTACTTC. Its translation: CASSPPGGDPYEQYF.

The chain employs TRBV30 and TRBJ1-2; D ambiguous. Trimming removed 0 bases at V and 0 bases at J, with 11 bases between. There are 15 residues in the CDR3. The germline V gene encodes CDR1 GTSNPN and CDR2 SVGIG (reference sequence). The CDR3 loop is CAWSVWAQSNYGYTF. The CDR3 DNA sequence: TGTGCCTGGAGTGTATGGGCACAGTCTAACTATGGCTACACCTTC.

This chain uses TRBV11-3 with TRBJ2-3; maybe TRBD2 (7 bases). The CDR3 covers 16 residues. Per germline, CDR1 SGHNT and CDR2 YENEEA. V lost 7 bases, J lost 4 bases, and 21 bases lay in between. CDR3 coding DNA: TGTGCCAGCACCTCACTCGGCGGGGGACACGCAGATACGCAGTATTTT. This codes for CASTSLGGGHADTQYF.

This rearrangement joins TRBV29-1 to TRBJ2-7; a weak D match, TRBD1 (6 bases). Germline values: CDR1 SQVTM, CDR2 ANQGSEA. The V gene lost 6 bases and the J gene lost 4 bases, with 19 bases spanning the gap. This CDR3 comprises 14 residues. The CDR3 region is CSVLGRQGTYEQYF. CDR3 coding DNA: TGCAGCGTCCTGGGCCGGCAGGGGACATACGAGCAGTACTTC.

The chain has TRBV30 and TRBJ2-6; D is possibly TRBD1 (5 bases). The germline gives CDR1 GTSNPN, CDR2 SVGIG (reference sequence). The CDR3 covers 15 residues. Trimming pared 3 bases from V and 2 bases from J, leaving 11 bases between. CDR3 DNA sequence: TGTGCCTGGAGAGCCCAGGGAACTGGGGCCAACGTCCTGACTTTC. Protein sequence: CAWRAQGTGANVLTF. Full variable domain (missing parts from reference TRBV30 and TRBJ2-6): SQTIHQWPATLVQPVGSPLSLECTVEGTSNPNLYWYRQAAGRGLQLLFYSVGIGQISSEVPQNLSASRPQDRQFILSSKKLLLSDSGFYLCAWRAQGTGANVLTFGAGSRLTVL.

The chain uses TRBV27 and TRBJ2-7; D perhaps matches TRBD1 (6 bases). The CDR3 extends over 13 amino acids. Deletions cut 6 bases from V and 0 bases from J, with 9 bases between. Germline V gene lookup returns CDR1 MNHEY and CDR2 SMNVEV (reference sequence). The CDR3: CASSEGDSYEQYF. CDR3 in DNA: TGTGCCAGCAGCGAGGGGGACTCCTACGAGCAGTACTTC.

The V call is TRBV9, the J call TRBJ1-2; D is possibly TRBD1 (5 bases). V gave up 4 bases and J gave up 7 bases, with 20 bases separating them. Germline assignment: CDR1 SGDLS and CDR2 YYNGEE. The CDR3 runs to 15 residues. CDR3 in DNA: TGTGCCAGCAGCTCAGGTCCAGGGCGAGAGCTTGGCTACACCTTC. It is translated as CASSSGPGRELGYTF.

The CDR3 protein is CASSPTREVEAFF. For the CDR3, the DNA is TGTGCCAGCTCACCTACCAGGGAAGTGGAAGCTTTCTTT. The chain carries TRBV18 and TRBJ1-1; D may be TRBD1 (5 bases). CDR3 size: 13 residues. Germline loops: CDR1 KGHSH, CDR2 LQKENI. Trimming pared 3 bases from V and 8 bases from J, leaving 13 bases between. Together with reference TRBV18 and TRBJ1-1, the CDR3 gives the full variable domain: NAGVMQNPRHLVRRRGQEARLRCSPMKGHSHVYWYRQLPEEGLKFMVYLQKENIIDESGMPKERFSAEFPKEGPSILRIQQVVRGDSAAYFCASSPTREVEAFFGQGTRLTVV.

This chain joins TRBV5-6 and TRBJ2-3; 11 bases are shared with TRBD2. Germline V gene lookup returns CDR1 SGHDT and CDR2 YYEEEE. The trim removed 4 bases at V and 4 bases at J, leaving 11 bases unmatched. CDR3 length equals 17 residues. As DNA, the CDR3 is TGTGCCAGCAGCCCAGGTCTAGCGGGGGGCCAGGCAGATACGCAGTATTTT. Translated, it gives CASSPGLAGGQADTQYF. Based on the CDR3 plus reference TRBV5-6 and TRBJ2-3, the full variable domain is DAGVTQSPTHLIKTRGQQVTLRCSPKSGHDTVSWYQQALGQGPQFIFQYYEEEERQRGNFPDRFSGHQFPNYSSELNVNALLLGDSALYLCASSPGLAGGQADTQYFGPGTRLTVL.

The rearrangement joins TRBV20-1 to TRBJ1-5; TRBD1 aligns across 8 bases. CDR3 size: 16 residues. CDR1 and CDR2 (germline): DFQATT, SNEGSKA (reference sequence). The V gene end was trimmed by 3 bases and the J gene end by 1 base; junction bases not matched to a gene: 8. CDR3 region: CSASPPGQGSNQPQHF. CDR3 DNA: TGCAGTGCTAGTCCCCCAGGACAGGGAAGCAATCAGCCCCAGCATTTT.

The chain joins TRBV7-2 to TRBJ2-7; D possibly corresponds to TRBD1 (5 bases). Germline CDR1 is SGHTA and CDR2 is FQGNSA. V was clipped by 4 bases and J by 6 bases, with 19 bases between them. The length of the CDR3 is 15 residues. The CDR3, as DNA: TGTGCCAGCAGCTCACTCTCAGGGTTTTTGTCCGAGCAGTACTTC. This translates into CASSSLSGFLSEQYF. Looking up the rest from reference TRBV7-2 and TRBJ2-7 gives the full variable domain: GAGVSQSPSNKVTEKGKDVELRCDPISGHTALYWYRQSLGQGLEFLIYFQGNSAPDKSGLPSDRFSAERTGGSVSTLTIQRTQQEDSAVYLCASSSLSGFLSEQYFGPGTRLTVT.

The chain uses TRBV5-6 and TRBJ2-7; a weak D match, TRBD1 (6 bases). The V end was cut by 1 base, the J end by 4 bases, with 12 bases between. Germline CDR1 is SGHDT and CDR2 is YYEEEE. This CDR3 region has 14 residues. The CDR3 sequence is CASSLLRGRYEQYF. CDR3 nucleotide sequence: TGTGCCAGCAGCTTGCTCAGGGGAAGGTACGAGCAGTACTTC.